The source of this T cell receptor beta chain is a study of T cell responses to AZD1222 COVID-19 vaccine. Whole-study findings and limits: Reports say nearly half of spike-specific TCRs go after unmutated variant regions. The span of vaccine-associated CD4 TCRs extended across spike, with dominance at 160-218 and 743-854. Donors skewed white British and female; clonal diversity was possibly underestimated.

Per the germline V gene, CDR1 is LGHDT and CDR2 is YNNKEL (reference sequence). The CDR3 is 16 residues long. Trimming took 0 bases from V and 3 from J, leaving 15 bases between them. Concerning this clone: Its target is not known.

Sequenced by immunoSEQ multiplex PCR; TCRdb stores in-frame clones only, minus some. This sample has some 200,000 clones; approximately 90% occur once, and the top ten carry 0.99%. The receptor was derived from an adult in good health. The sequences come from peripheral blood, collected on day 0 of AZD1222 vaccination. V usage is TRBV3-1 (or the pseudogene TRBV3-2) and J usage is TRBJ2-7; TRBD2 might be the D (6 bases). The CDR3 DNA follows: TGTGCCAGCAGCCAAGACTCCATTACTAGCCTCTACGAGCAGTACTTC. The encoded protein is CASSQDSITSLYEQYF.